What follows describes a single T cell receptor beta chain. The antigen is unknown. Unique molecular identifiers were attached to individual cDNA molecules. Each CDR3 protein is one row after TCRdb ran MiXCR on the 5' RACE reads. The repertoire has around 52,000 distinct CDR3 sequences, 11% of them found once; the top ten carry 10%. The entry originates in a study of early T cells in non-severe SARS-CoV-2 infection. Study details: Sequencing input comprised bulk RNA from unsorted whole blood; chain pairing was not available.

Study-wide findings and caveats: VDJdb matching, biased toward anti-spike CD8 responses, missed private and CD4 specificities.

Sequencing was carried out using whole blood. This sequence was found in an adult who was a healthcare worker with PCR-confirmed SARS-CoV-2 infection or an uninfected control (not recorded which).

CDR3 loop: CSVKGGGTEAFF. CDR3 nucleotides: TGCAGCGTTAAGGGTGGTGGAACTGAAGCTTTCTTT. The genes are TRBV29-1 and TRBJ1-1; the D is unclear. Germline CDR1 is SQVTM and CDR2 is ANQGSEA. The CDR3 contains 12 residues. With 5 bases removed from V and 5 bases from J, the gap between germline ends came to 12 bases. Combining the CDR3 with reference TRBV29-1 and TRBJ1-1 gives the whole variable domain SAVISQKPSRDICQRGTSLTIQCQVDSQVTMMFWYRQQPGQSLTLIATANQGSEATYESGFVIDKFPISRPNLTFSTLTVSNMSPEDSSIYLCSVKGGGTEAFFGQGTRLTVV.